One sample yielded the 9 T cell receptor beta chains listed below, sequenced in a study of cytomegalovirus exposure and HLA in healthy donors. PCR primers comprised 60 Vbeta and 13 Jbeta primers. Clones were read by immunoSEQ multiplex PCR, and TCRdb kept only the in-frame ones, dropping some. Of about 150,000 clones detected, approximately 68% appear once; the ten largest clones hold almost 4.5%. Material: PBMCs. These receptors were collected from a man aged 60 to 69 in good health and CMV-seronegative.

The V gene is TRBV14, the J gene TRBJ2-1; 11 bases match TRBD2. Per germline, CDR1 SGHDN and CDR2 FVKESK. CDR3 length: 18 residues. The V gene end was trimmed by 4 bases and the J gene end by 4 bases; junction bases not matched to a gene: 12. The CDR3 DNA reads TGTGCCAGCAGCCCAGGTCAATTAGCGGGAGGGCTTTACAATGAGCAGTTCTTC. Amino acid sequence: CASSPGQLAGGLYNEQFF.

This clone was counted a single time. The rearrangement joins TRBV19 to TRBJ1-5; 8 positions agree with TRBD1. In germline, CDR1 is LNHDA, CDR2 SQIVND (reference sequence). CDR3 length equals 15 residues. V trimming: 6 bases; J trimming: 3 bases; junction bases outside the gene matches: 7. CDR3 amino acids: CASSVTGAHNQPQHF. CDR3 coding DNA: TGTGCCAGTAGCGTGACAGGGGCCCACAATCAGCCCCAGCATTTT. Based on the CDR3 plus reference TRBV19 and TRBJ1-5, the full variable domain is DGGITQSPKYLFRKEGQNVTLSCEQNLNHDAMYWYRQDPGQGLRLIYYSQIVNDFQKGDIAEGYSVSREKKESFPLTVTSAQKNPTAFYLCASSVTGAHNQPQHFGDGTRLSIL.

The chain combines TRBV4-3 with TRBJ1-4, with 8 bases identical to TRBD1. V lost 4 bases to trimming and J lost 6 bases; unmatched junction nucleotides: 7. Germline V gene data show CDR1 as LGHNA and CDR2 as YSLEER. This CDR3 contains 15 residues. CDR3 loop: CASSLNRGKDEKLFF. The CDR3, as DNA: TGCGCCAGCAGCCTTAACAGGGGGAAGGATGAAAAACTGTTTTTT.

The CDR3 region has the DNA TGTGCCAGCAGCTTACCCCAGGGTAGAAGCACTGAAGCTTTCTTT. Protein product: CASSLPQGRSTEAFF. The gene calls are TRBV7-2 and TRBJ1-1; a possible D gene is TRBD1 (5 bases). CDR1 is SGHTA and CDR2 is FQGNSA in the germline V gene. Trimming pared 2 bases from V and 4 bases from J, leaving 14 bases between. The CDR3 extends over 15 amino acids.

This clone was seen just once. The CDR3: CASSIEGGGLQETQYF. CDR3 coding DNA: TGTGCCAGTAGTATCGAGGGAGGGGGACTCCAAGAGACCCAGTACTTC. The gene calls are TRBV19 and TRBJ2-5; weak D call: TRBD2 (7 bases). V lost 3 bases and J lost 1, with 15 bases in between. CDR1 and CDR2 (germline): LNHDA, SQIVND (reference sequence). This CDR3 region has 16 residues.

This clone has only a few counts. V usage is TRBV7-2 and J usage is TRBJ2-7; the D gene is possibly TRBD2 (6 bases). V dropped 3 bases and J dropped 6 bases, with 12 bases sitting between them. CDR3 length: 13 amino acids. Germline values: CDR1 SGHTA, CDR2 FQGNSA. DNA of the CDR3: TGTGCCAGCAGCTTTAGCGGACCGGTCGAGCAGTACTTC. This codes for CASSFSGPVEQYF.

The chain combines TRBV7-9 with TRBJ2-7; D possibly corresponds to TRBD1 (5 bases). This CDR3 spans 14 amino acids. Trimming took 5 bases from V and 3 from J, leaving 14 bases between them. Per germline, CDR1 SEHNR and CDR2 FQNEAQ (reference sequence). The CDR3 spells CASSRTIQVYEQYF. In DNA form, the CDR3 reads TGTGCCAGCAGCCGTACCATACAGGTCTACGAGCAGTACTTC.

The chain recombines TRBV4-3 with TRBJ2-7; 9 nucleotides line up with TRBD1. From germline, CDR1 is LGHNA and CDR2 YSLEER. V was pared by 0 bases and J by 2 bases, with 8 bases of the junction left unmatched. This CDR3 has 17 amino acids. CDR3 sequence (DNA): TGCGCCAGCAGCCAAGAATGGGACAGGGAATTTGCCTACGAGCAGTACTTC. It specifies CASSQEWDREFAYEQYF.

DNA for the CDR3: TGTGCCAGCAGTTCCCCCACCGGCAGGGGTGGTTCCAATGAGCAGTTCTTC. Protein sequence: CASSSPTGRGGSNEQFF. The chain has TRBV28 and TRBJ2-1; tentatively, D is TRBD1 (6 bases). The CDR3 totals 17 residues. CDR1 and CDR2 (germline): MDHEN, SYDVKM. V lost 4 bases, J lost 6 bases, and 22 bases lay in between.